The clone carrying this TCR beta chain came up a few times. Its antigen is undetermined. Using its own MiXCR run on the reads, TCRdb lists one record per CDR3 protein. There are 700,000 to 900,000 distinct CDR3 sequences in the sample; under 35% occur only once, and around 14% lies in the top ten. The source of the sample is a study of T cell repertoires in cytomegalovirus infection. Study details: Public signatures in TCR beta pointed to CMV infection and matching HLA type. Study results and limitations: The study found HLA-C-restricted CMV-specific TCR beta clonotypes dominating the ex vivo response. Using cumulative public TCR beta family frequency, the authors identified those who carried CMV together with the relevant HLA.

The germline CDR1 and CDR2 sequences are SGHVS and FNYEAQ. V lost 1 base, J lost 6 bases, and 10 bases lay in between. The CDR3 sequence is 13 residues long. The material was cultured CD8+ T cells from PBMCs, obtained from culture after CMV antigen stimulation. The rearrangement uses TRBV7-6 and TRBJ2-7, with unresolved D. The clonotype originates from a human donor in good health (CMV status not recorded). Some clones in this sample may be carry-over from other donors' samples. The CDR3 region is CASSLEVNSEQYF. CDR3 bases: TGTGCCAGCAGCTTAGAGGTCAACAGCGAGCAGTACTTC.